This TCR beta chain was sequenced during a study of blood T cells in healthy people across ages. Findings and caveats of the study: Donors of long life had a larger count of naive CD4+ cells and greater diversity than aged donors. Estimated diversity, derived from one million T cells, was regarded as an underestimate.

A second PCR, run for 7 to 11 cycles, used a sample-barcoded 5' primer plus a J-beta primer mix. Tags on each cDNA molecule came from a template-switch adaptor with 12 random nucleotides. Per sample, CDR3-containing paired-end reads numbered at least 2.5 million. Each CDR3 protein is one row after TCRdb ran MiXCR on the 5' RACE reads. The sample has more than 1,400,000 distinct CDR3 sequences, roughly 45% seen once; the top ten hold less than 8%. Germline V gene sequence: CDR1 MGHDK, CDR2 SYGVNS. The CDR3 is 13 residues long. Trimming removed 7 bases from V and 4 bases from J, with 13 bases in between. On this clonotype: The antigen remains unidentified.

This chain joins TRBV25-1 and TRBJ1-1; D is unresolved. Material: blood. This TCR derives from a woman aged 18-29 years in good health. The CDR3 nucleotides are TGTGCCAGCACAGGAGTGGGAGTCACTGAAGCTTTCTTT. This translates into CASTGVGVTEAFF.